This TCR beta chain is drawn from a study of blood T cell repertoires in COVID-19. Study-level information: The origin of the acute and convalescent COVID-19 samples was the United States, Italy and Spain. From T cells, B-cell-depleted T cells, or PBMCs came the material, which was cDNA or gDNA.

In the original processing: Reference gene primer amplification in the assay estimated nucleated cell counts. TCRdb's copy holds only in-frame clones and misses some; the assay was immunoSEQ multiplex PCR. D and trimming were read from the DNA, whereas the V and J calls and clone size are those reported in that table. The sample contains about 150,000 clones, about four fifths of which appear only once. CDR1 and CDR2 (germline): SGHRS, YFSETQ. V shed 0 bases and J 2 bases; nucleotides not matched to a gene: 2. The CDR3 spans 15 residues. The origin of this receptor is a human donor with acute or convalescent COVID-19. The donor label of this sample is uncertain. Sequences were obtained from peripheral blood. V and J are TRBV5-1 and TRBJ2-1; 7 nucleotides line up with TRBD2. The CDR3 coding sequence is TGCGCCAGCAGCTTGGTGGGGGGGACCTACAATGAGCAGTTCTTC. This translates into CASSLVGGTYNEQFF.